This T cell receptor beta chain was profiled in a study of siplizumab effects on memory and regulatory T cells. Study-wide findings and caveats: The diversity of naive T cells seemed greater than that of memory cells, and their alloresponse contribution seemed major.

Profiled with immunoSEQ multiplex PCR; TCRdb holds only in-frame clones, not every one. The sample has about 97,000 clones; roughly 91% are singletons. The germline gives CDR1 SGHTA, CDR2 FQGNSA. Trimming removed 1 base from V and 3 bases from J; junction bases left unmatched: 7. This CDR3 region has 16 residues. As concerns this clone: As yet, its antigen is unknown.

This TCR derives from a human donor in good health. The source material was non-Treg CD4+ T cells sorted from blood. V gene TRBV7-2 combines with J gene TRBJ2-7; 9 bases match TRBD1. CDR3 nucleotide sequence: TGTGCCAGCAGCTTAGGGACAGGGGCCCGATTCTACGAGCAGTACTTC. It translates to CASSLGTGARFYEQYF.